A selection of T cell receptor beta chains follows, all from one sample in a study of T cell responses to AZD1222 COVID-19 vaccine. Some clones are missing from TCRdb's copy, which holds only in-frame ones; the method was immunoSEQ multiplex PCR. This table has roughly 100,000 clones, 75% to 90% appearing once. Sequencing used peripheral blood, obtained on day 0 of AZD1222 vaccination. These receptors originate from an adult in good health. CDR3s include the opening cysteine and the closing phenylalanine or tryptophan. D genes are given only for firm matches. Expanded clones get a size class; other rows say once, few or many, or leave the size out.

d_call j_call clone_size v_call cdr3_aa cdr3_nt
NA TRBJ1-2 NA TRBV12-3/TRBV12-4 CASRSQGPGGYTF TGTGCCAGCAGGTCACAGGGCCCGGGCGGCTACACCTTC
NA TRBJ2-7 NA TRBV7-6 CASSLWDNSYEQYF TGTGCCAGCAGCTTATGGGACAACTCCTACGAGCAGTACTTC
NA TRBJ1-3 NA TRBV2 CASSEGPVVYSGNTIYF TGTGCCAGCAGTGAAGGGCCAGTAGTATACTCTGGAAACACCATATATTTT
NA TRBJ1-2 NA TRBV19 CASSGPEVPWDYGYTF TGTGCCAGTAGTGGCCCGGAGGTCCCGTGGGACTATGGCTACACCTTC
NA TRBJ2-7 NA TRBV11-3 CASSPGRSSGAGEQYF TGTGCCAGCAGCCCGGGCCGGTCTAGTGGGGCGGGTGAGCAGTACTTC
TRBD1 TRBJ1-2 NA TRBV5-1 CASSSGTGRDYGYTF TGCGCCAGCAGCTCCGGGACAGGGAGGGACTATGGCTACACCTTC
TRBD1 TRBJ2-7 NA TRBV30 CAWSGMDRGGYEQYF TGTGCCTGGAGTGGGATGGACAGGGGGGGGTACGAGCAGTACTTC
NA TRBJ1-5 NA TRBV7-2 CASSFTGANQPQHF TGTGCCAGCAGCTTCACCGGGGCAAATCAGCCCCAGCATTTT
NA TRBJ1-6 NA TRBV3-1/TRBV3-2 CASSQEPGVNSPLHF TGTGCCAGCAGCCAGGAGCCGGGAGTTAATTCACCCCTCCACTTT
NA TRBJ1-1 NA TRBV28 CASSFKAYNLNTEAFF TGTGCCAGCAGTTTTAAAGCCTACAACTTGAACACTGAAGCTTTCTTT
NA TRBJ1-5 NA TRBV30 CAWSAGIKGPQHF TGTGCCTGGAGCGCGGGAATTAAGGGCCCCCAGCATTTT
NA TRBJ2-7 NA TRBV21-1 CASSINGTNSYEQYF TGTGCCAGCAGTATCAACGGGACAAACTCCTACGAGCAGTACTTC
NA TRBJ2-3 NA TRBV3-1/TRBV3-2 CASSSRYITGGTDTQYF TGTGCCAGCAGCTCAAGATATATAACTGGAGGCACAGATACGCAGTATTTT
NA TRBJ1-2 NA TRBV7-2 CASSLAGYGYTF TGTGCCAGCAGCTTAGCAGGGTATGGCTACACCTTC
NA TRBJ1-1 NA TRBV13 CASSLSLMNTEAFF TGTGCCAGCAGCTTAAGTTTGATGAACACTGAAGCTTTCTTT
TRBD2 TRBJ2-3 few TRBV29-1 CSVPGLVGGKEDTQYF TGCAGCGTTCCCGGACTAGTGGGGGGGAAAGAGGATACGCAGTATTTT
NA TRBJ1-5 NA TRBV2 CASGGVNQPQHF TGTGCCAGCGGGGGGGTCAATCAGCCCCAGCATTTT
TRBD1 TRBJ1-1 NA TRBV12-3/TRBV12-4 CASSQKQGTEAFF TGTGCCAGCAGCCAAAAACAGGGGACTGAAGCTTTCTTT
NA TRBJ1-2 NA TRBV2 CASSDPRGYTF TGTGCCAGCAGTGACCCCAGGGGCTACACCTTC
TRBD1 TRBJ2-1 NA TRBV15 CATSRGDILRGKGNEQFF TGTGCCACCAGCAGAGGCGACATCCTCAGGGGGAAGGGGAATGAGCAGTTCTTC
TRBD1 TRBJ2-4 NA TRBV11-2 CASSFETGTGYRRGIQYF TGTGCCAGCAGCTTCGAAACCGGGACAGGTTACCGGCGGGGCATTCAGTACTTC
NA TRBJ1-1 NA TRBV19 CASSIPAGYMNTEAFF TGTGCCAGTAGTATCCCCGCGGGGTACATGAACACTGAAGCTTTCTTT
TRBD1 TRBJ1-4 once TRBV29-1 CSVGDRDGEKLFF TGCAGCGTTGGAGACAGGGATGGGGAAAAACTGTTTTTT
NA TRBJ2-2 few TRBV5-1 CASSLAGGDGELFF TGCGCCAGCAGCTTGGCCGGAGGGGACGGGGAGCTGTTTTTT
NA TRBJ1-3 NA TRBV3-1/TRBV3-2 CASSQKSYNSGNTIYF TGTGCCAGCAGCCAGAAAAGTTATAACTCTGGAAACACCATATATTTT
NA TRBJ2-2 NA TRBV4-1 CASSHGQTNTGELFF TGCGCCAGCAGCCATGGACAGACGAACACCGGGGAGCTGTTTTTT